This note documents a single T cell receptor beta chain sequence. Its antigen is currently unknown. Clones were sequenced by immunoSEQ multiplex PCR, and TCRdb holds only the in-frame ones, with some missing. The table shows some 31,000 clones, with approximately 87% occurring only once. These data are taken from a study of lymphopenia after photon versus proton radiotherapy. Trimming shortened V by 0 bases and J by 3 bases, and 15 bases separated the two germline ends. Germline V gives CDR1 GTSNPN, CDR2 SVGIG (reference sequence). CDR3 size: 15 residues. Study-wide results and caveats: Proton therapy kept repertoires fairly stable, unlike photons, which gained effector/memory cells. A bigger post-nadir fall in TCR diversity correlated inversely with survival time in deceased patients. Oligoclonal CD8+ Temra expansion after nadir drove photon patients' diversity drop.

V usage is TRBV30 and J usage is TRBJ2-7; maybe TRBD2 (7 bases). The source material was peripheral blood, sampled from a patient treated with proton-based radiotherapy. This clonotype was obtained from a woman in her 70s with pancreatic cancer. In nucleotides, the CDR3 is TGTGCCTGGAGTGTAAGAGGGAGGGGGTACTACGAGCAGTACTTC. It codes for CAWSVRGRGYYEQYF.